This T cell receptor (beta chain) was recorded in a study of CD8+ T cells in alopecia areata. RNA extraction was followed by reverse transcription into cDNA, which acted as the sequencing template. TCRdb keeps only in-frame clones here, not all; method: immunoSEQ multiplex PCR. The data contain 25,000 or so clones, 52% of them singletons. The clonotype originates from a human donor with alopecia areata. Sequencing input: NKG2D-high CD8+ T cells sorted from blood.

CDR3 region: CASSLRDSTYNEQFF. The CDR3 DNA reads TGTGCCAGCAGCTTAAGGGACTCGACCTACAATGAGCAGTTCTTC. The chain uses TRBV7-9 and TRBJ2-1; D may be TRBD2 (6 bases). The CDR3 has 15 amino acids. From germline, CDR1 is SEHNR and CDR2 FQNEAQ (reference sequence). Trimming left V 2 bases short and J 2 bases short, with 10 bases between. Looking up the rest from reference TRBV7-9 and TRBJ2-1 gives the full variable domain: DTGVSQNPRHKITKRGQNVTFRCDPISEHNRLYWYRQTLGQGPEFLTYFQNEAQLEKSRLLSDRFSAERPKGSFSTLEIQRTEQGDSAMYLCASSLRDSTYNEQFFGPGTRLTVL.